This T cell receptor (beta chain) was sequenced in a study of shared clonotypes between healthy human individuals. Profiled with immunoSEQ multiplex PCR; TCRdb holds only in-frame clones, not every one. The table lists more than 2 million clones, 90% to 95% of them singletons. In germline, CDR1 is SGHNT, CDR2 YYREEE (reference sequence). The CDR3 has 17 amino acids. J lost 0 bases, V lost 4 bases, and 6 bases had no gene match. Study-wide results and limits: Generally, naive subsets (rather than memory subsets) showed larger estimated richness.

Comment on this clone: Its antigen is as yet unknown.

The sample consisted of naive CD4+ T cells sorted from blood. Described subset: CD45RA+ positively selected. This TCR derives from a man younger than 35 in good health. This rearrangement joins TRBV5-4 to TRBJ2-3; 12 bases line up with TRBD2. The CDR3: CASSIRLAGVSTDTQYF. CDR3 sequence (DNA): TGTGCCAGCAGCATCAGACTAGCGGGAGTGAGCACAGATACGCAGTATTTT.